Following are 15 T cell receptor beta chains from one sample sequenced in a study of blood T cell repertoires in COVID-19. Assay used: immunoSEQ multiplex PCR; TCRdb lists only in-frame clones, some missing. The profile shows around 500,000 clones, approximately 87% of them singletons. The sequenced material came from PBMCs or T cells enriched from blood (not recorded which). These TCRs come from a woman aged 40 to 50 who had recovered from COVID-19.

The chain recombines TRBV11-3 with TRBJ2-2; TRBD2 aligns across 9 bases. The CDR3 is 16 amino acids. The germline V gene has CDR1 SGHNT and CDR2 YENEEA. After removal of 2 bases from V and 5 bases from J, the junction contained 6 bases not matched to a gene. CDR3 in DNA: TGTGCCAGCAGCTTAACCCCCGGACTAGCGACCGGGGAGCTGTTTTTT. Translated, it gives CASSLTPGLATGELFF.

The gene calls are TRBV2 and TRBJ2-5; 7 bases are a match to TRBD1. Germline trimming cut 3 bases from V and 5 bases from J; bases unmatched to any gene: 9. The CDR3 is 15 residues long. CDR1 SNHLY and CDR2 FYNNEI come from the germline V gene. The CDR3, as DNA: TGTGCCAGCAGTGACGGACGTGAACAGGGGGAGACCCAGTACTTC. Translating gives CASSDGREQGETQYF.

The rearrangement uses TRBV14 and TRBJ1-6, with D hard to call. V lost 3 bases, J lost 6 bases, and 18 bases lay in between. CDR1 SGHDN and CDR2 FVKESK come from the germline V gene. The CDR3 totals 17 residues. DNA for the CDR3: TGTGCCAGCAGCCACGCCATCGGGAGGCAGACTAATTCACCCCTCCACTTT. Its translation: CASSHAIGRQTNSPLHF.

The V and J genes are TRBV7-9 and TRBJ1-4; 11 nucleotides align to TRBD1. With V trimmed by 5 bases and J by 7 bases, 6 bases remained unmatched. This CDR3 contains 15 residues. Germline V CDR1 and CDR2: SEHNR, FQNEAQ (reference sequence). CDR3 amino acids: CASSRGGQGVEKLFF. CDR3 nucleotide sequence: TGTGCCAGCAGCCGAGGGGGACAGGGGGTTGAAAAACTGTTTTTT.

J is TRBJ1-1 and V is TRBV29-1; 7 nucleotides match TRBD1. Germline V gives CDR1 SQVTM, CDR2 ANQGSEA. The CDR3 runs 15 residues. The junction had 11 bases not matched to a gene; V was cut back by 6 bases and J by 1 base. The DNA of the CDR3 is TGCAGCGTCGCTAGCTTGGGACAGCCGAACACTGAAGCTTTCTTT. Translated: CSVASLGQPNTEAFF.

CDR3 sequence: CATSSPKMVRNTEAFF. CDR3 coding DNA: TGTGCCACCAGCAGTCCCAAGATGGTGAGGAACACTGAAGCTTTCTTT. The V gene is TRBV15, the J gene TRBJ1-1; D unresolved. CDR3 size: 16 residues. Trimming left V 3 bases short and J 1 base short, with 15 bases between. Germline values: CDR1 LNHNV, CDR2 YYDKDF (reference sequence).

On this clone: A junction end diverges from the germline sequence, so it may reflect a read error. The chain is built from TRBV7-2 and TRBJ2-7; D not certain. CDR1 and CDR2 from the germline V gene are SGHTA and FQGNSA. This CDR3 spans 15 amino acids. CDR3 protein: CASSLALQLSHEQYF. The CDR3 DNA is TGTGCCAGCAGCTTAGCACTCCAACTCTCCCACGAGCAGTACTTC.

The CDR3 DNA follows: TGTGCCAGCAGCCCGGATACAGGGGACGAGCAGTACTTC. Residues: CASSPDTGDEQYF. This chain links TRBV7-6 with TRBJ2-7; 7 nucleotides agree with TRBD1. The CDR3 loop spans 13 amino acids. V dropped 5 bases and J dropped 5; count of bases not matched to a gene: 6. CDR1 is SGHVS, CDR2 FNYEAQ, per germline.

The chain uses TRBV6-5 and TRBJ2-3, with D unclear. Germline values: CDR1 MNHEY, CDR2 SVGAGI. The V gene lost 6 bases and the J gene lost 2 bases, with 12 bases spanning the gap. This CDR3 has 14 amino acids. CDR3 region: CASRLTLNTDTQYF. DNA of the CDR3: TGTGCCAGCAGACTTACCCTTAACACAGATACGCAGTATTTT.

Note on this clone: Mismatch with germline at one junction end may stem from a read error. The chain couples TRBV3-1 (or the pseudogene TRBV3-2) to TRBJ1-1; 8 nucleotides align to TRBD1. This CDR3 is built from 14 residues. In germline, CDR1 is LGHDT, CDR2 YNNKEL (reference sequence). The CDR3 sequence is CASSQDAGTGFEVF. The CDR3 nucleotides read TGTGCCAGCAGCCAAGATGCCGGGACAGGTTTTGAGGTCTTT.

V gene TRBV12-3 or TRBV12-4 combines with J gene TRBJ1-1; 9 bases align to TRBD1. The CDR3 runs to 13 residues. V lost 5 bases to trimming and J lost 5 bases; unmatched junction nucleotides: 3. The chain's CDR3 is CASSRDRETEAFF. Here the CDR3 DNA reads TGTGCCAGCAGTAGGGACAGGGAAACTGAAGCTTTCTTT.

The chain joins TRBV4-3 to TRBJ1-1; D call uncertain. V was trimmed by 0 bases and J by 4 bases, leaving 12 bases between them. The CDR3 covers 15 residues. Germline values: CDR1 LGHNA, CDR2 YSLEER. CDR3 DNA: TGCGCCAGCAGCCAAGATCGGGGAGTTGGCACTGAAGCTTTCTTT. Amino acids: CASSQDRGVGTEAFF.

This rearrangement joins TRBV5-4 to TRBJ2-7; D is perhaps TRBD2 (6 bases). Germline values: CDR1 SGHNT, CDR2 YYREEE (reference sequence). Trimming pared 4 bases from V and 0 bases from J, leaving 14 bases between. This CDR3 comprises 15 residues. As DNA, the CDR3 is TGTGCCAGCAGCATCGGGAGCCTCTCCTCCTACGAGCAGTACTTC. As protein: CASSIGSLSSYEQYF.

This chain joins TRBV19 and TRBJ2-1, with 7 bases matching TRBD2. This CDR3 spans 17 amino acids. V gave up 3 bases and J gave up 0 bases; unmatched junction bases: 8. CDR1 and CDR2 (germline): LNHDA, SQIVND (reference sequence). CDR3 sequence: CASSMASGSSSYNEQFF. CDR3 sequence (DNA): TGTGCCAGTAGTATGGCTAGCGGATCGAGCTCCTACAATGAGCAGTTCTTC.

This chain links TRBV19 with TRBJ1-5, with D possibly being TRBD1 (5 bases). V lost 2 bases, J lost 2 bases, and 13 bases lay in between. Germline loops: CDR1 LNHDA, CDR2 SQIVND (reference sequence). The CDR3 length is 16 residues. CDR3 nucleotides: TGTGCCAGTAGTATACAGGGAGTAGCGGGCAATCAGCCCCAGCATTTT. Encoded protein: CASSIQGVAGNQPQHF.